These 2 T cell receptor beta chains originate from one sample sequenced in a study of T-cell memory formation after mild COVID-19. In TCRdb, the 5' RACE reads were re-called with MiXCR into one record per CDR3 protein. The sample holds roughly 200,000 distinct CDR3 sequences, approximately 10% seen once. Sequencing input: PBMCs or a T cell subset sorted from them (not recorded which). Receptor source: a man aged 18-30 years who had mild COVID-19 (a few samples of this study predate the infection). Cell type and time point are not known.

The rearrangement links TRBV2 to TRBJ2-5; 11 bases match TRBD2. The CDR3 is made up of 15 amino acids. The trim removed 6 bases at V and 2 bases at J, leaving 5 bases unmatched. CDR1 and CDR2 from the germline V gene are SNHLY and FYNNEI. As DNA, the CDR3 is TGTGCCAGCAGCACTGGGACTAGCGGACAAGAGACCCAGTACTTC. Protein: CASSTGTSGQETQYF.

Sample share makes this clonotype medium-sized. The chain has TRBV5-1 and TRBJ2-3, with D perhaps matching TRBD1 or TRBD2 (5 bases each). Germline CDR1 and CDR2: SGHRS and YFSETQ. Between the trimmed V and J ends, which lost 7 bases and 4 bases, there was a span of 13 bases. CDR3 length equals 13 residues. The CDR3 DNA is TGCGCCAGCCCCCCCCGGGGCCCAGATACGCAGTATTTT. It yields the protein CASPPRGPDTQYF.